This T cell receptor (beta chain) was obtained from a study of cytomegalovirus exposure and HLA in healthy donors. The trim removed 1 base at V and 5 bases at J, leaving 4 bases unmatched. This CDR3 contains 14 residues. CDR1 is SEHNR, CDR2 FQNEAQ, per germline (reference sequence). In regard to this clone: Its target is unknown.

Findings of the study overall: A classifier reportedly called cytomegalovirus status with high sensitivity and specificity. The listing of some 170 TCR beta chains classed them as cytomegalovirus-associated. Confirmation was obtained in vitro that a few CMV-associated chains are specific for CMV antigens.

Profiling relied on immunoSEQ multiplex PCR, and the TCRdb table lists in-frame clones only, not all of them. The profile shows about 110,000 clones, approximately 94% of them singletons. The source is a woman aged 18 to 35 in good health and CMV-seronegative. The J gene is TRBJ1-1, the V gene TRBV7-9, with 7 bases identical to TRBD1. Sequences were obtained from PBMCs. The CDR3 DNA is TGTGCCAGCAGCTTAGAGCAGGGGGTTACTGAAGCTTTCTTT. Protein sequence: CASSLEQGVTEAFF.